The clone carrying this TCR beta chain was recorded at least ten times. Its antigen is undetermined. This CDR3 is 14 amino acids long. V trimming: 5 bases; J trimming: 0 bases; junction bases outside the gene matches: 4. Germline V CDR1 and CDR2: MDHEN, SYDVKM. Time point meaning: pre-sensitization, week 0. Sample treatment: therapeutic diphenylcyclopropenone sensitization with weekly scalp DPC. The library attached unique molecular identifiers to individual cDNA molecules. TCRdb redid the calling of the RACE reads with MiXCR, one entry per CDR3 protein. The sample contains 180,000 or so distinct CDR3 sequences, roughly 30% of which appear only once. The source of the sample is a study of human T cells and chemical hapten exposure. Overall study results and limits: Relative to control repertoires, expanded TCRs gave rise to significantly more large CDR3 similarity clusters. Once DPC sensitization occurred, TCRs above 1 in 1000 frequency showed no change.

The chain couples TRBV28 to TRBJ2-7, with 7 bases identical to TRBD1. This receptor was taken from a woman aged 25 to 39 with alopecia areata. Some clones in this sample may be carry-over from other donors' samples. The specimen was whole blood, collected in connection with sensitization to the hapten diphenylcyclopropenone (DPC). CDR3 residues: CASSPGQSSYEQYF. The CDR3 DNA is TGTGCCAGCAGTCCGGGACAGAGCTCCTACGAGCAGTACTTC.